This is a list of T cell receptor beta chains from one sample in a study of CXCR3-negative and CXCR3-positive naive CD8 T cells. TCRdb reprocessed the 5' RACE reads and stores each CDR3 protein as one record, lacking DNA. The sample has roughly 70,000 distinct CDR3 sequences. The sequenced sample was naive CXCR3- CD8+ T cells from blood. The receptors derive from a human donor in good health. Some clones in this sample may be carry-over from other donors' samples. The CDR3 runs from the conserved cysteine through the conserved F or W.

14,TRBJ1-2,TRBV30,CAWSDGTGGEGYTF
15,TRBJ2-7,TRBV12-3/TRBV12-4,CASTGDRALNYEQYF
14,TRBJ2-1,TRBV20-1,CSATTSGVIKEQFF
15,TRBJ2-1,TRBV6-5,CASSPGSGIYNEQFF
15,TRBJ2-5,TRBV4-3,CASSQGSARRETQYF
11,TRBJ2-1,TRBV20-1,CSANGGAGQFF
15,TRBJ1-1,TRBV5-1,CASSLGRGLYTEAFF
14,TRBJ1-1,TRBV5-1,CASSFSGMNTEAFF
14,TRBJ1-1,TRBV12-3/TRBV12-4,CASSLVEGSTEAFF
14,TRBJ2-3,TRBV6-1,CASSVRVGTDTQYF
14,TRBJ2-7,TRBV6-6,CASSTSLESYEQYF
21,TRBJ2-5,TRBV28,CASSSDLQPIPQERQSGTQYF
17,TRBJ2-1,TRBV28,CASIDNEGGGSRDEQFF
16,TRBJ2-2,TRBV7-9,CASSPRLTGVAGELFF
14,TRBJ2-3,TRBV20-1,CSASASDSTDTQYF
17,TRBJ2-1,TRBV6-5,CASSYSTGGPPYNEQFF
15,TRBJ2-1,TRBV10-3,CAISDYFRLGNEQFF
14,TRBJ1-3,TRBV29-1,CSVVGDYLGNTIYF
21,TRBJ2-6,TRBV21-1,CASSKGTSAYRVSTGANVLTF
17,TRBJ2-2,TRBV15,CATSRDSLTANTGELFF
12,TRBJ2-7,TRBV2,CASTHGADEQYF
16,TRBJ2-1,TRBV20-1,CSARDHSPSVYNEQFF
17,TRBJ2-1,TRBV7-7,CASSLAASGGGYNEQFF
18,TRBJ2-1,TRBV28,CASSLGRQGLRPYNEQFF
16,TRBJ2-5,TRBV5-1,CASSWHWAGPSETQYF
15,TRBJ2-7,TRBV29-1,CSVEDQGMASYEQYF
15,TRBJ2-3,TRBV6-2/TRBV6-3,CASSLALGAPDTQYF
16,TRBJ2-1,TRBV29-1,CSVEDLLEGAYNEQFF
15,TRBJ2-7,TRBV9,CASSVEASGTYEQYF
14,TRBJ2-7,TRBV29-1,CSVEGGQDAYEQYF
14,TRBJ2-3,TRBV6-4,CASSATGYPDTQYF
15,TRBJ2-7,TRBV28,CASSLLIGLANEQYF
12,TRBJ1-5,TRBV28,CASSSTNQPQHF
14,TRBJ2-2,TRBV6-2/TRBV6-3,CASQSQLNTGELFF
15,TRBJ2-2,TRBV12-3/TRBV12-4,CASSLEGTNTGELFF
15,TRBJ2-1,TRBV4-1,CASSHDRASYNKQFF
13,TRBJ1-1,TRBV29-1,CSVETGRGGEAFF
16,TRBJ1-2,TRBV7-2,CASSFKFTGEIGGYTF
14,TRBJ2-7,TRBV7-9,CASSLGTPAYEQYF
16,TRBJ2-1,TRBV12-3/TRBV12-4,CASSELGAGAYNEQFF
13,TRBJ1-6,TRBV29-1,CSRGGRINSPLHF
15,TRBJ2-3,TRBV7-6,CASSIGAESTDTQYF
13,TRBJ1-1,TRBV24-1,CATSDRGDNEAFF
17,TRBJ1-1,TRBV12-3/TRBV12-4,CASSFRTGGLGDTEAFF
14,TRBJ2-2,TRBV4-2,CASSQGFESGELFF
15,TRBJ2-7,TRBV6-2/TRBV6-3,CASSYRLAGGNEQYF
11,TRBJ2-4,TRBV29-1,CSVEVHNIQYF
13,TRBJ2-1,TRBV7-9,CASSPRPNNEQFF
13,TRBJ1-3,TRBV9,CASSSTSGNTIYF